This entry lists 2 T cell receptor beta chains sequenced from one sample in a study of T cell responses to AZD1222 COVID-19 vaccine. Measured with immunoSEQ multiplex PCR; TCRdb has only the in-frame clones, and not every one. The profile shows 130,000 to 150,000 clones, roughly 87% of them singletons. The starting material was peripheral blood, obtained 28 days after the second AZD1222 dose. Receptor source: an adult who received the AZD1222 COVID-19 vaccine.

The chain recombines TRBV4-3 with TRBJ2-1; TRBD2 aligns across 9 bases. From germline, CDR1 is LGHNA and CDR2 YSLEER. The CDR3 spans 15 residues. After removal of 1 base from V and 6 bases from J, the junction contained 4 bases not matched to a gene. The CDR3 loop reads CASSQGLAVGNEQFF. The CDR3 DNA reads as TGCGCCAGCAGCCAAGGACTAGCGGTTGGCAATGAGCAGTTCTTC.

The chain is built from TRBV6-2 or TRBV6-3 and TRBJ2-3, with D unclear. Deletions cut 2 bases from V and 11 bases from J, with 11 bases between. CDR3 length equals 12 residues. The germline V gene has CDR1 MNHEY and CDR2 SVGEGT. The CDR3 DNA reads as TGTGCCAGCAGTTACGGGGAAATAGGGCAGTATTTT. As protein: CASSYGEIGQYF.